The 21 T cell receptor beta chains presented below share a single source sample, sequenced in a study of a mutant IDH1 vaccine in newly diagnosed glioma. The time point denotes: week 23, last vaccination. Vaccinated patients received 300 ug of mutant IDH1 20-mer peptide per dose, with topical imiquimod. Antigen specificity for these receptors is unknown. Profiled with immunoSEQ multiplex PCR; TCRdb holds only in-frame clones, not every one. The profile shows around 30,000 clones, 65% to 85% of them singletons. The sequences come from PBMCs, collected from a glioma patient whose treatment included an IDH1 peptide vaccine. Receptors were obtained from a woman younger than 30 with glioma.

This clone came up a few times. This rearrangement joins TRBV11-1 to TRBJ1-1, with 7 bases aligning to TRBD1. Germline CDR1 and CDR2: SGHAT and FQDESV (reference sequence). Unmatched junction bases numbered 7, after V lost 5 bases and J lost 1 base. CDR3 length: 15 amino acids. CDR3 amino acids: CASSPRDRGNTEAFF. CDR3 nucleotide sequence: TGTGCCAGCAGCCCGCGGGACAGAGGGAACACTGAAGCTTTCTTT.

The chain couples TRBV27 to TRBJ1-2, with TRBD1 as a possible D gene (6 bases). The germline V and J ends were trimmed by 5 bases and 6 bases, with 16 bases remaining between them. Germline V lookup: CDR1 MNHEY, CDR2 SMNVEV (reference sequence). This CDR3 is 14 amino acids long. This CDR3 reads CASSTPGGANGYTF. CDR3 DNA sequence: TGTGCCAGCAGTACCCCCGGGGGGGCAAATGGCTACACCTTC.

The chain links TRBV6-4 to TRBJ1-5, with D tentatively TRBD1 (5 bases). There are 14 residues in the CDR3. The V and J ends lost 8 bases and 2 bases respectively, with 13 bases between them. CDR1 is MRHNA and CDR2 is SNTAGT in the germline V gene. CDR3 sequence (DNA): TGTGCCAGCGCCGTTCAAGGGGGCAATCAGCCCCAGCATTTT. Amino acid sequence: CASAVQGGNQPQHF.

CDR3 amino acids: CASVPQGDQETQYF. CDR3 DNA: TGTGCCAGCGTCCCCCAGGGGGACCAAGAGACCCAGTACTTC. The V gene is TRBV28, the J gene TRBJ2-5, with 7 bases that match TRBD1. V trimming: 8 bases; J trimming: 0 bases; junction bases outside the gene matches: 6. This CDR3 has 14 amino acids. Germline CDR1 reads MDHEN; CDR2 reads SYDVKM.

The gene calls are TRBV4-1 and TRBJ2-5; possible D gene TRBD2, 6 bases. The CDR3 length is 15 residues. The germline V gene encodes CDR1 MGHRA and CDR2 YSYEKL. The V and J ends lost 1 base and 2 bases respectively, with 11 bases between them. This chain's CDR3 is CASSQVGLLQETQYF. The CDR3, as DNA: TGCGCCAGCAGCCAAGTGGGACTCCTACAAGAGACCCAGTACTTC.

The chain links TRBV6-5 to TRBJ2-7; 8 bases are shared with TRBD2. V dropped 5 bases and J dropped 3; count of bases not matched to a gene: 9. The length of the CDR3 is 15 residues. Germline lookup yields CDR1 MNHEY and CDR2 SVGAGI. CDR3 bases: TGTGCCAGCAGTCCACTAGCGGAGCGTGGCTACGAGCAGTACTTC. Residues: CASSPLAERGYEQYF.

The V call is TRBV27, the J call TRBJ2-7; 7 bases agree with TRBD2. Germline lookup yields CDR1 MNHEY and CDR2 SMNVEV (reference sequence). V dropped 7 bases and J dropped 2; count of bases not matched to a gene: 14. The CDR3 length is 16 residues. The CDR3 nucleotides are TGTGCCAGCACTCCCCACAAGCGGGACCGAGCCTACGAGCAGTACTTC. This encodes CASTPHKRDRAYEQYF.

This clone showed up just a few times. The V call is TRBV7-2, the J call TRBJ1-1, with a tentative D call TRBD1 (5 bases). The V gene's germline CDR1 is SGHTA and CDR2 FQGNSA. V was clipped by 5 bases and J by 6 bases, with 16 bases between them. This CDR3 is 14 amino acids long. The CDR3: CASSHPGGWAEAFF. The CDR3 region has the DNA TGTGCCAGCAGCCACCCGGGGGGTTGGGCTGAAGCTTTCTTT.

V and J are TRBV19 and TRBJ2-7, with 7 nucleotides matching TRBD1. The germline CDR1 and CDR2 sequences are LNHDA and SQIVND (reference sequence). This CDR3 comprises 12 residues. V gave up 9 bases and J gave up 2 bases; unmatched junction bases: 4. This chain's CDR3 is CASEGATYEQYF. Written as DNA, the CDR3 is TGTGCCAGCGAGGGGGCGACCTACGAGCAGTACTTC.

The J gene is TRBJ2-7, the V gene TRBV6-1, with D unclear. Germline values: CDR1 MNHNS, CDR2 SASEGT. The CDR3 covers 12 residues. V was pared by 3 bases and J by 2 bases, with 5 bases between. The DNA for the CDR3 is TGTGCCAGCAGTGAGCAGACCTACGAGCAGTACTTC. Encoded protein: CASSEQTYEQYF.

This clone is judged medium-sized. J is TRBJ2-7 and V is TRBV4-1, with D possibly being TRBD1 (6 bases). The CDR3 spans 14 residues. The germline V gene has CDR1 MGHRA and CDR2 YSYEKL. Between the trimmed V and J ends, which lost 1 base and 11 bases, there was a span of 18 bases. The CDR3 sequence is CASSQVGSRDTEYF. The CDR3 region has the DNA TGCGCCAGCAGCCAAGTGGGTTCCCGGGACACGGAGTACTTC.

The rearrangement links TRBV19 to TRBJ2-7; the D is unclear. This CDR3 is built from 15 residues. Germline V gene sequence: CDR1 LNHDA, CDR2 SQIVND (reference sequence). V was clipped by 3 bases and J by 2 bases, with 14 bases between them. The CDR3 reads CASSIVDSETYEQYF. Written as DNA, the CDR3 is TGTGCCAGTAGTATTGTCGACTCTGAAACCTACGAGCAGTACTTC.

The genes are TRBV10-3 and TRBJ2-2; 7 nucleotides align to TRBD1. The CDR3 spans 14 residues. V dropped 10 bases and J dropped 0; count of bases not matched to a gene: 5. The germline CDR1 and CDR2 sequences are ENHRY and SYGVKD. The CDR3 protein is CATRDSTNTGELFF. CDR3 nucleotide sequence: TGTGCCACCCGGGACAGCACGAACACCGGGGAGCTGTTTTTT.

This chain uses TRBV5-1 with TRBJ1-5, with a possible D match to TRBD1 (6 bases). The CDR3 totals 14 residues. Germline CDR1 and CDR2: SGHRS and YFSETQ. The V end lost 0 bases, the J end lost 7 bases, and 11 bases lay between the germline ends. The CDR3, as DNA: TGCGCCAGCAGCTTGGAAGGGGGGTACCAGCCCCAGCATTTT. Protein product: CASSLEGGYQPQHF.

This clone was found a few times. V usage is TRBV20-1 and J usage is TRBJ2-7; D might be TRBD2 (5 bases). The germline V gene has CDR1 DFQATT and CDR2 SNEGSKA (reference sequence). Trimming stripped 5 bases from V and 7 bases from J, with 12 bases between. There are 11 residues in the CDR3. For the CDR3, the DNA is TGCAGTGCTCACACGGGGAATGAGCAGTACTTC. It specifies CSAHTGNEQYF.

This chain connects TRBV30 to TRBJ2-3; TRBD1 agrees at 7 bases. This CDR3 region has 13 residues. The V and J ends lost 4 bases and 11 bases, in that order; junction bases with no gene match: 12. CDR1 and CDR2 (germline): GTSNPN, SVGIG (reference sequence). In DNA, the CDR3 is TGTGCCTGGAACACTGTAGGGGGACAGCAGCAGTATTTT. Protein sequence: CAWNTVGGQQQYF.

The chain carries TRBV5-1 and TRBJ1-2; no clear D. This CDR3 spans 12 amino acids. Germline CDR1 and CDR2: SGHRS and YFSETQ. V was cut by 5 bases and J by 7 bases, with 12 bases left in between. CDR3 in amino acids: CASRDLESGYTF. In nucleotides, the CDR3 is TGCGCCAGCAGGGATTTGGAGAGTGGCTACACCTTC.

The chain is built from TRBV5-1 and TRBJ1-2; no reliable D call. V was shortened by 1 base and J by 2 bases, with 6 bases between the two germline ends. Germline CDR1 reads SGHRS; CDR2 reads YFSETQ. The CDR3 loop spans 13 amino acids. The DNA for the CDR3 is TGCGCCAGCAGCTTGTCGGACAACTATGGCTACACCTTC. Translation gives CASSLSDNYGYTF. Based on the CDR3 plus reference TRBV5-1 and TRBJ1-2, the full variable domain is KAGVTQTPRYLIKTRGQQVTLSCSPISGHRSVSWYQQTPGQGLQFLFEYFSETQRNKGNFPGRFSGRQFSNSRSEMNVSTLELGDSALYLCASSLSDNYGYTFGSGTRLTVV.

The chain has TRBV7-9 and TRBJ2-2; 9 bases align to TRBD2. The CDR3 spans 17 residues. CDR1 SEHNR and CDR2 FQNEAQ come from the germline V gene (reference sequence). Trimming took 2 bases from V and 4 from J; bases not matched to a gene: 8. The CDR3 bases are TGTGCCAGCAGCTTACCGGGCGTAGCGGGGGTCACCGGGGAGCTGTTTTTT. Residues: CASSLPGVAGVTGELFF.

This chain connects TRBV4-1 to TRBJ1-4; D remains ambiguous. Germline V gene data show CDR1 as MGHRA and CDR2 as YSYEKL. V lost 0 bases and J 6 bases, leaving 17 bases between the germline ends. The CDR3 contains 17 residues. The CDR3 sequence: CASSQDHWRSVDEKLFF. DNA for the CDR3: TGCGCCAGCAGCCAAGATCATTGGAGGTCGGTGGATGAAAAACTGTTTTTT.

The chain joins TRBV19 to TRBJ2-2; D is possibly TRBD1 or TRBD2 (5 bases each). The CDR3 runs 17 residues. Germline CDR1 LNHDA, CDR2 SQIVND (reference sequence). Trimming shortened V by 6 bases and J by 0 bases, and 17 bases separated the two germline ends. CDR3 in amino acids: CASRPVGDLPNTGELFF. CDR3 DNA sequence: TGTGCCAGTAGACCGGTAGGGGACCTACCGAACACCGGGGAGCTGTTTTTT.